This T cell receptor (beta chain) comes out of a study of blood T cell repertoires in COVID-19. Study summary: Samples taken during acute and convalescent COVID-19 were collected in the United States, Italy and Spain.

Source study methods: Amplified reference gene primers provided the basis for estimating nucleated cell counts. Some clones are missing from TCRdb's copy, which holds only in-frame ones; the method was immunoSEQ multiplex PCR. V and J calls plus clone size are reproduced from that table; the DNA served to infer D and trimming. In the table there are roughly 180,000 clones, roughly three quarters of which are singletons. Deletions cut 3 bases from V and 2 bases from J, with 14 bases between. Germline CDR1 reads SGHVS; CDR2 reads FQNEAQ. This CDR3 contains 17 residues. Sample: peripheral blood. The TCR was taken from a woman in her forties or fifties with active or convalescent COVID-19. The chain combines TRBV7-8 with TRBJ1-6; tentative D call: TRBD1 (5 bases). For the CDR3, the DNA is TGTGCCAGCAGCTTCCAGGGTGTGCGGACCTATAATTCACCCCTCCACTTT. Translating gives CASSFQGVRTYNSPLHF.